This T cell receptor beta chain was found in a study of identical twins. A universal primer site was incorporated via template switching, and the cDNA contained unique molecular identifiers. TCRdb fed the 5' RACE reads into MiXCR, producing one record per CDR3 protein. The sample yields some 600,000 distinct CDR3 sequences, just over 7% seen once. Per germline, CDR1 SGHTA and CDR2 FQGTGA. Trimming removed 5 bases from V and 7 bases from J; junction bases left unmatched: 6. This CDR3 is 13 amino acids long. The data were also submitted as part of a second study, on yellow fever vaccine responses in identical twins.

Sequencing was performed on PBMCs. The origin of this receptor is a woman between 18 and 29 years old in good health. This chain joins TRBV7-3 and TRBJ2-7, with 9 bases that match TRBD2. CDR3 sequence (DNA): TGTGCCAGCAGCAACGGACTAGCGAGTGAGCAGTACTTC. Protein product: CASSNGLASEQYF.